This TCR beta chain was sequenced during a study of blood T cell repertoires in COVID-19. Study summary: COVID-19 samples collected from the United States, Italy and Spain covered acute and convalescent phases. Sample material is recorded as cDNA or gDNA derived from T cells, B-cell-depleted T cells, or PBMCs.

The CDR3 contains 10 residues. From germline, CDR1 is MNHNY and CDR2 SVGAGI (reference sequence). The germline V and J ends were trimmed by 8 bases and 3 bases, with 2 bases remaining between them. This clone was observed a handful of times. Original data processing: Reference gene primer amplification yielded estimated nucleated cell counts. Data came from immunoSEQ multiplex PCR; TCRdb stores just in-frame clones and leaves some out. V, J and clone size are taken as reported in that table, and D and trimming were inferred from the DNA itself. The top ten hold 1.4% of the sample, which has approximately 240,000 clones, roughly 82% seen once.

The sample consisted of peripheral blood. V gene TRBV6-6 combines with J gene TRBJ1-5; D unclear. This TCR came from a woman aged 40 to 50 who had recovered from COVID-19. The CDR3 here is CASHNQPQHF. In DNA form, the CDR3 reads TGTGCCAGCCACAATCAGCCCCAGCATTTT.